This is a list of T cell receptor beta chains from one sample in a study of T cell responses to AZD1222 COVID-19 vaccine. Assay: immunoSEQ multiplex PCR; the TCRdb copy retains only in-frame clones and omits some. The sample includes some 150,000 clones, approximately 85% of them seen just once. The specimen was peripheral blood, collected 28 days after the second dose of the MenACWY control vaccine. Receptors originate from an adult who received the MenACWY meningococcal vaccine as a control. Both conserved end residues are part of each CDR3. The D gene is left open where the match is weak. Size values are once, few and many counts, or a class for expanded clones, and some rows have none.

d_call: -
cdr3_length: 14
clone_size: -
j_call: TRBJ2-3
v_call: TRBV18
cdr3_nt: TGTGCCAGCTCACCATTGATGATCACAGATACGCAGTATTTT
cdr3_aa: CASSPLMITDTQYF

d_call: -
cdr3_length: 12
clone_size: once
j_call: TRBJ2-3
v_call: TRBV2
cdr3_nt: TGTGCCAGCAACCCTTCTGGAGATACGCAGTATTTT
cdr3_aa: CASNPSGDTQYF

d_call: -
cdr3_length: 15
clone_size: -
j_call: TRBJ1-1
v_call: TRBV7-8
cdr3_nt: TGTGCCAGCAGCCCCCGCAGGGCGCGGAACACTGAAGCTTTCTTT
cdr3_aa: CASSPRRARNTEAFF

d_call: -
cdr3_length: 14
clone_size: -
j_call: TRBJ1-1
v_call: TRBV28
cdr3_nt: TGTGCCAGCAGTAGGGCCGGCCCCCCCACTGAAGCTTTCTTT
cdr3_aa: CASSRAGPPTEAFF

d_call: -
cdr3_length: 15
clone_size: -
j_call: TRBJ2-3
v_call: TRBV5-4
cdr3_nt: TGTGCCAGCAGCTTAAGTCCCCCCTCCGCAGATACGCAGTATTTT
cdr3_aa: CASSLSPPSADTQYF

d_call: -
cdr3_length: 13
clone_size: -
j_call: TRBJ2-7
v_call: TRBV19
cdr3_nt: TGTGCCAGTAGCCCCGGACTTTCCTACGAGCAGTACTTC
cdr3_aa: CASSPGLSYEQYF

d_call: -
cdr3_length: 12
clone_size: -
j_call: TRBJ1-2
v_call: TRBV21-1
cdr3_nt: TGTGCCAGGTCCCTACGACCACTCGGCTACACCTTC
cdr3_aa: CARSLRPLGYTF

d_call: -
cdr3_length: 16
clone_size: few
j_call: TRBJ2-2
v_call: TRBV24-1
cdr3_nt: TGTGCCACCAGGGTCGGTGGCGGGACGGGCACCGGGGAGCTGTTTTTT
cdr3_aa: CATRVGGGTGTGELFF

d_call: -
cdr3_length: 14
clone_size: -
j_call: TRBJ2-2
v_call: TRBV24-1
cdr3_nt: TGTGCCACCAGTGATCCGTCGCTCACCGGGGAGCTGTTTTTT
cdr3_aa: CATSDPSLTGELFF

d_call: -
cdr3_length: 13
clone_size: -
j_call: TRBJ1-6
v_call: TRBV6-1
cdr3_nt: TGTGCCAGCAGTGAAGGAGGGCTATTACCCCTCCACTTT
cdr3_aa: CASSEGGLLPLHF

d_call: -
cdr3_length: 14
clone_size: -
j_call: TRBJ2-6
v_call: TRBV2
cdr3_nt: TGTGCCAGCAGTGACAGAACTGGGGCCAACGTCCTGACTTTC
cdr3_aa: CASSDRTGANVLTF

d_call: TRBD1
cdr3_length: 15
clone_size: -
j_call: TRBJ2-7
v_call: TRBV4-2
cdr3_nt: TGTGCCAGCAGCCGTTCCGGGACAGAAGCCTACGAGCAGTACTTC
cdr3_aa: CASSRSGTEAYEQYF

d_call: -
cdr3_length: 14
clone_size: once
j_call: TRBJ2-1
v_call: TRBV19
cdr3_nt: TGTGCCACCAATACAGGGGAGGGTTTGATTGAGCAGTTCTTC
cdr3_aa: CATNTGEGLIEQFF

d_call: -
cdr3_length: 12
clone_size: -
j_call: TRBJ1-5
v_call: TRBV15
cdr3_nt: TGTGCCACCAGCAGGGATCTGCGGCCCCAGCATTTT
cdr3_aa: CATSRDLRPQHF

d_call: TRBD1
cdr3_length: 15
clone_size: -
j_call: TRBJ1-1
v_call: TRBV9
cdr3_nt: TGTGCCAGCAGCGCAACAGGGACAGGGTACACTGAAGCTTTCTTT
cdr3_aa: CASSATGTGYTEAFF

d_call: -
cdr3_length: 16
clone_size: -
j_call: TRBJ2-2
v_call: TRBV3-1/TRBV3-2
cdr3_nt: TGTGCAGTTCCCAAGGGACCCTCATCGAACACCGGGGAGCTGTTTTTT
cdr3_aa: CAVPKGPSSNTGELFF

d_call: TRBD2
cdr3_length: 15
clone_size: -
j_call: TRBJ2-3
v_call: TRBV2
cdr3_nt: TGTGCCAGCAGTGTATTAGCGGGGCCCACAGATACGCAGTATTTT
cdr3_aa: CASSVLAGPTDTQYF

d_call: -
cdr3_length: 16
clone_size: -
j_call: TRBJ2-3
v_call: TRBV27
cdr3_nt: TGTGCCAGCAGTTTATTTTCTAGCTCCACCACAGATACGCAGTATTTT
cdr3_aa: CASSLFSSSTTDTQYF

d_call: -
cdr3_length: 14
clone_size: few
j_call: TRBJ2-1
v_call: TRBV28
cdr3_nt: TGTGCCAGCAGTTTGTATACTGGTGTGAGGGAGCAGTTCTTC
cdr3_aa: CASSLYTGVREQFF

d_call: -
cdr3_length: 16
clone_size: -
j_call: TRBJ1-4
v_call: TRBV4-1
cdr3_nt: TGCGCCAGCAGCCAAGAATCGGCGCCAACTAATGAAAAACTGTTTTTT
cdr3_aa: CASSQESAPTNEKLFF